This is a list of T cell receptor beta chains from one sample in a study of STAT5B mutations in CD4+ large granular lymphocyte leukemia. Only in-frame clones appear in the TCRdb table, and some are missing; sequencing was by immunoSEQ multiplex PCR. The sample consists of thousands of clones, over 85% of them appearing once. The source material was PBMCs. These receptors all stem from an older woman with CD4+ T-cell large granular lymphocyte leukemia. Each CDR3 is given with its conserved first and last residue. A D gene is named only where the DNA matches it firmly.

D,V,J,CDR3,DNA
-,TRBV2,TRBJ1-1,CASRSGGTEAFF,TGTGCCAGCAGGTCTGGGGGCACTGAAGCTTTCTTT
-,TRBV7-2,TRBJ2-3,CASSLAGRVDTQYF,TGTGCCAGCAGCTTAGCGGGTAGGGTAGATACGCAGTATTTT
-,TRBV10-3,TRBJ2-3,CAISDSDGRGTDTQYF,TGTGCCATCAGTGACTCTGACGGCAGGGGAACAGATACGCAGTATTTT
-,TRBV15,TRBJ1-6,CATSRGEWSSYNSPLHF,TGTGCCACCAGCAGAGGGGAGTGGAGCTCCTATAATTCACCCCTCCACTTT
-,TRBV19,TRBJ1-5,CASSTRSGGSSNQPQHF,TGTGCCAGTAGTACCCGCTCGGGGGGGTCGAGCAATCAGCCCCAGCATTTT
-,TRBV11-2,TRBJ2-1,CASSLYVGQIYNEQFF,TGTGCCAGCAGCTTATATGTCGGACAAATATACAATGAGCAGTTCTTC
TRBD2,TRBV10-2,TRBJ2-1,CASSASGPRQFF,TGCGCCAGCTCCGCTAGCGGTCCGCGGCAGTTCTTC
TRBD1,TRBV30,TRBJ1-2,CATPQGHGYGYTF,TGTGCCACCCCACAGGGGCACGGGTATGGCTACACCTTC
TRBD1,TRBV11-2,TRBJ1-3,CASSLAGQGTGNTIYF,TGTGCCAGCAGCTTAGCGGGACAGGGTACGGGAAACACCATATATTTT
TRBD1,TRBV29-1,TRBJ1-1,CSVRRGQSNTEAFF,TGCAGCGTCCGGAGGGGGCAGTCGAACACTGAAGCTTTCTTT
-,TRBV5-1,TRBJ1-4,CASSLAGSEGEKLFF,TGCGCCAGCAGCTTGGCAGGGAGTGAGGGTGAAAAACTGTTTTTT
-,TRBV11-2,TRBJ2-5,CASSLPIEWGGEETQYF,TGTGCCAGCAGCTTACCTATAGAGTGGGGAGGTGAAGAGACCCAGTACTTC
-,TRBV4-3,TRBJ2-2,CASSQRYGGPKELFF,TGCGCCAGCAGCCAAAGGTACGGCGGGCCGAAGGAGCTGTTTTTT